The entry below describes one T cell receptor (beta chain). Its antigen is undetermined. The data originate from a study of cytomegalovirus exposure and HLA in healthy donors. Study-level findings and limits: Researchers counted around 150 TCR beta chains as cytomegalovirus-associated.

Sequencing used immunoSEQ multiplex PCR; TCRdb keeps in-frame clones, though not all of them. This table holds about 190,000 clones, approximately 85% found once. The validation cohort, a group of over a hundred subjects, included the donors and was separate from the roughly 670-subject first cohort. Unmatched junction bases numbered 6, after V lost 4 bases and J lost 7 bases. Germline lookup yields CDR1 SGDLS and CDR2 YYNGEE. CDR3 length: 13 amino acids. This TCR came from a woman aged 18-29 years in good health and CMV-seronegative. This sequence joins TRBV9 and TRBJ2-7, with 9 bases matching TRBD1. The sample was PBMCs. The CDR3 sequence is CASSPGTGREQYF. The CDR3 nucleotides are TGTGCCAGCAGCCCCGGGACAGGGAGGGAGCAGTACTTC.